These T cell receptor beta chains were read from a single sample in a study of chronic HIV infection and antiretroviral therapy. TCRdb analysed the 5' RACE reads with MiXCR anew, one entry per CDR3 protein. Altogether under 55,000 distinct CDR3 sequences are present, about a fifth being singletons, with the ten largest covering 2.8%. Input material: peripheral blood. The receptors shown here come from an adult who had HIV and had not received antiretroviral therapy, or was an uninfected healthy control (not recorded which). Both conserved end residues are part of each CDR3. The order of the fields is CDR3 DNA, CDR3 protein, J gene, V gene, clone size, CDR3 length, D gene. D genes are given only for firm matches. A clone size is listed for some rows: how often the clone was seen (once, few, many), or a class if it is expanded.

TGTGCCAGCAGTAATCGACGGTCGTACCAAGAGACCCAGTACTTC	CASSNRRSYQETQYF	TRBJ2-5	TRBV2	NA	15	NA
TGTGCAAAAAACGGAGGGGGAGATACGCAGTATTTT	CAKNGGGDTQYF	TRBJ2-3	TRBV2	NA	12	NA
TGTGCCAGCAGATCCGGGTCCCATGGCTACACCTTC	CASRSGSHGYTF	TRBJ1-2	TRBV12-3/TRBV12-4	few	12	NA
TGTGCCAGCAGTTACGGGTGGGATCAGCCCCAGCATTTT	CASSYGWDQPQHF	TRBJ1-5	TRBV6-5	once	13	NA
TGTGCCAGCAGCTTAGGCTGGAAGGAGACTGAAGCTTTCTTT	CASSLGWKETEAFF	TRBJ1-1	TRBV7-6	NA	14	NA
TGTGCCAGCAGTGAAGAGGGGATTACAGGGCACAATGAGCAGTTCTTC	CASSEEGITGHNEQFF	TRBJ2-1	TRBV2	few	16	NA
TGTGCCAGCAGCTCCCCAAGGCTAGCGGGACGTTACGAGCAGTACTTC	CASSSPRLAGRYEQYF	TRBJ2-7	TRBV28	NA	16	TRBD2
TGTGCCAGCAGCGTAGAAGGGCAGGCGAACACCGGGGAGCTGTTTTTT	CASSVEGQANTGELFF	TRBJ2-2	TRBV9	NA	16	NA
TGCGCCAGCAGCTCCCTACCGTCGCTCGGGGCTGGGGCCAACGTCCTGACTTTC	CASSSLPSLGAGANVLTF	TRBJ2-6	TRBV5-1	NA	18	NA
TGTGCCAGCAGTTATTCCGTCCTAGCGGGGTCTAACAATGAGCAGTTCTTC	CASSYSVLAGSNNEQFF	TRBJ2-1	TRBV6-5	few	17	TRBD2
TGTGCCAGCAGTTACGCGGACAGGGCAGGCTATGGCTACACCTTC	CASSYADRAGYGYTF	TRBJ1-2	TRBV6-5	few	15	TRBD1
TGCAGCGCTACCGGGACTAGCCTGTTGATTCCAGATACGCAGTATTTT	CSATGTSLLIPDTQYF	TRBJ2-3	TRBV29-1	few	16	TRBD2
TGTGCCAGCAGCTCTAGCGGGCCACGCTCCTACAATGAGCAGTTCTTC	CASSSSGPRSYNEQFF	TRBJ2-1	TRBV28	NA	16	TRBD2